The sequence of this T cell receptor beta chain was determined in a study of OX40 agonist ivuxolimab in advanced cancers. Study information: A history of anti-PD-1, anti-PD-L1 or anti-CTLA-4 therapy was acceptable, and about 37% had some.

CDR1 MGHRA and CDR2 YSYEKL come from the germline V gene. V shed 1 base and J shed 1 base, with 11 bases lying between them. The CDR3 covers 15 residues. Only in-frame clones appear in the TCRdb table, and some are missing; sequencing was by immunoSEQ multiplex PCR. The table records more than 100,000 clones, 85% to 90% of them present only once. The rearrangement joins TRBV4-1 to TRBJ2-7; D might be TRBD1 (6 bases). The source material was CD4+ or CD8+ T cells sorted from blood, sampled in a trial of the OX40 agonist ivuxolimab. This TCR derives from an adult with an advanced solid tumor such as melanoma, head and neck, liver or kidney cancer. CDR3 in DNA: TGCGCCAGCAGCCAAGGGACAGAGCAGTCCTACGAGCAGTACTTC. Translation gives CASSQGTEQSYEQYF.